These 19 T cell receptor beta chains originate from one sample sequenced in a study of T cell responses to AZD1222 COVID-19 vaccine. Using immunoSEQ multiplex PCR, the repertoire was profiled, and TCRdb retains in-frame clones only, with some absent. The sample contains around 180,000 clones, about 86% of which appear only once. The sample consisted of peripheral blood, taken on day 0 of AZD1222 vaccination. These receptors came from an adult in good health.

This clone was seen just once. The rearrangement uses TRBV3-1 (or the pseudogene TRBV3-2) and TRBJ1-2; D is unclear. The CDR3 runs to 13 residues. Germline V CDR1 and CDR2: LGHDT, YNNKEL (reference sequence). Trimming took off 3 bases at V and 8 bases at J, with 13 bases between the two ends. The CDR3 DNA reads TGTGCCAGCAGCCATACGGGAGCCGGGGGCTACACCTTC. Protein: CASSHTGAGGYTF.

The chain has TRBV6-4 and TRBJ2-5, with 10 bases fitting TRBD2. Per germline, CDR1 MRHNA and CDR2 SNTAGT. J gave up 5 bases and V 2 bases, and 8 bases lay outside the gene matches. This CDR3 is 16 amino acids long. CDR3 in amino acids: CASSDPTGTSVETQYF. In DNA, the CDR3 is TGTGCCAGCAGTGACCCTACCGGGACTAGCGTCGAGACCCAGTACTTC.

V gene TRBV30 combines with J gene TRBJ2-1; 11 nucleotides agree with TRBD2. V gave up 3 bases and J gave up 3 bases; unmatched junction bases: 4. Germline CDR1 GTSNPN, CDR2 SVGIG (reference sequence). The CDR3 sequence is 15 residues long. CDR3 sequence: CAWSTGTSGYNEQFF. DNA of the CDR3: TGTGCCTGGAGCACCGGGACTAGCGGCTACAATGAGCAGTTCTTC.

V gene TRBV7-9 combines with J gene TRBJ2-7; 9 positions agree with TRBD1. CDR1 and CDR2 (germline): SEHNR, FQNEAQ (reference sequence). J gave up 6 bases and V 5 bases, and 8 bases lay outside the gene matches. The CDR3 is 14 residues long. CDR3 sequence: CASSRGTGNAEQYF. CDR3 coding DNA: TGTGCCAGCAGCCGAGGGACAGGGAATGCCGAGCAGTACTTC. Supplemented by reference TRBV7-9 and TRBJ2-7, the full variable domain reads DTGVSQNPRHKITKRGQNVTFRCDPISEHNRLYWYRQTLGQGPEFLTYFQNEAQLEKSRLLSDRFSAERPKGSFSTLEIQRTEQGDSAMYLCASSRGTGNAEQYFGPGTRLTVT.

The chain uses TRBV7-9 and TRBJ2-7, with no clear D. V lost 1 base and J 7 bases, leaving 8 bases between the germline ends. CDR3 length equals 12 residues. Germline assignment: CDR1 SEHNR and CDR2 FQNEAQ (reference sequence). The CDR3 loop is CASSLDPGEQYF. The CDR3 bases are TGTGCCAGCAGCTTAGATCCCGGGGAGCAGTACTTC.

The V call is TRBV30, the J call TRBJ1-1; 11 nucleotides agree with TRBD1. Germline V gives CDR1 GTSNPN, CDR2 SVGIG (reference sequence). Losses at the gene ends were 3 bases for V and 1 base for J; bases not matched to a gene: 7. The CDR3 contains 16 residues. The CDR3, as DNA: TGTGCCTGGAGGGACAGGGGGCTGATTGGGAACACTGAAGCTTTCTTT. Translating it yields CAWRDRGLIGNTEAFF.

The chain recombines TRBV19 with TRBJ1-5; no clear D. V shed 0 bases and J shed 1 base, with 16 bases lying between them. CDR1 is LNHDA, CDR2 SQIVND, per germline (reference sequence). This CDR3 has 18 residues. CDR3 protein: CASSIDPQVGFSNQPQHF. The DNA of the CDR3 is TGTGCCAGTAGTATAGACCCCCAGGTCGGGTTCAGCAATCAGCCCCAGCATTTT.

The V gene is TRBV5-1, the J gene TRBJ2-1; D unclear. V was pared by 5 bases and J by 6 bases, with 18 bases between. Germline assignment: CDR1 SGHRS and CDR2 YFSETQ. The CDR3 is 15 amino acids. Here the CDR3 reads CASRIQPGPPNEQFF. DNA for the CDR3: TGCGCCAGCAGAATCCAACCCGGGCCCCCCAATGAGCAGTTCTTC.

The rearrangement links TRBV5-6 to TRBJ1-2, with D uncertain. Trimming took off 0 bases at V and 8 bases at J, with 11 bases between the two ends. Germline assignment: CDR1 SGHDT and CDR2 YYEEEE. The CDR3 sequence is 13 residues long. This CDR3 reads CASSLGRTGGYTF. CDR3 DNA sequence: TGTGCCAGCAGCTTGGGGAGGACCGGGGGCTACACCTTC.

The J gene is TRBJ2-7, the V gene TRBV6-5; 12 bases line up with TRBD1. The CDR3 sequence is 12 residues long. With V trimmed by 8 bases and J by 12 bases, 8 bases remained unmatched. The V gene's germline CDR1 is MNHEY and CDR2 SVGAGI. The CDR3 sequence is CASSGTGGSAYF. DNA for the CDR3: TGTGCCAGCTCCGGGACAGGGGGCTCGGCGTACTTC.

The chain recombines TRBV19 with TRBJ1-2; 10 nucleotides agree with TRBD1. V was pared by 5 bases and J by 5 bases, with 8 bases of the junction left unmatched. CDR1 and CDR2 from the germline V gene are LNHDA and SQIVND (reference sequence). The CDR3 runs to 15 residues. The CDR3 region is CASSPWGQGTYGYTF. The CDR3, as DNA: TGTGCCAGTAGTCCTTGGGGACAGGGGACGTATGGCTACACCTTC.

This chain joins TRBV11-2 and TRBJ2-3; unclear D gene. Trimming left V 1 base short and J 0 bases short, with 14 bases between. The CDR3 loop spans 17 amino acids. CDR1 SGHAT and CDR2 FQNNGV come from the germline V gene. CDR3 amino acids: CASSLVSGSSSTDTQYF. The CDR3 DNA reads TGTGCCAGCAGCTTAGTCTCTGGCTCCTCTAGCACAGATACGCAGTATTTT.

This clone was seen only once. This chain uses TRBV6-5 with TRBJ2-1, with a tentative D call TRBD2 (6 bases). With 4 bases removed from V and 7 bases from J, the gap between germline ends came to 17 bases. There are 15 residues in the CDR3. Per the germline V gene, CDR1 is MNHEY and CDR2 is SVGAGI. CDR3 loop: CASSLNMGLRNEQFF. CDR3 in DNA: TGTGCCAGCAGTTTAAACATGGGACTTCGTAATGAGCAGTTCTTC.

V is TRBV7-9 and J is TRBJ2-3; 9 bases align to TRBD1. The CDR3 contains 15 residues. Germline V gene lookup returns CDR1 SEHNR and CDR2 FQNEAQ (reference sequence). With V trimmed by 8 bases and J by 6 bases, 12 bases remained unmatched. DNA for the CDR3: TGTGCCAGCTCCTGGGACAGGGATCCATGGGATACGCAGTATTTT. Translating it yields CASSWDRDPWDTQYF. Filled out from reference TRBV7-9 and TRBJ2-3, the complete variable domain reads DTGVSQNPRHKITKRGQNVTFRCDPISEHNRLYWYRQTLGQGPEFLTYFQNEAQLEKSRLLSDRFSAERPKGSFSTLEIQRTEQGDSAMYLCASSWDRDPWDTQYFGPGTRLTVL.

This chain connects TRBV28 to TRBJ2-2, with TRBD1 matching over 8 bases. The ends lost 5 bases at V and 1 base at J; junction bases unmatched: 6. Germline CDR1 reads MDHEN; CDR2 reads SYDVKM. The CDR3 length is 16 residues. The CDR3 bases are TGTGCCAGCAGTCCCATCGGGACAGGGAACACCGGGGAGCTGTTTTTT. Encoded protein: CASSPIGTGNTGELFF.

A single count supports this clone. The V call is TRBV7-9, the J call TRBJ1-6; D possibly corresponds to TRBD1 (5 bases). Trimming removed 11 bases from V and 3 bases from J, with 14 bases in between. Germline values: CDR1 SEHNR, CDR2 FQNEAQ (reference sequence). This CDR3 contains 14 residues. The CDR3 spells CAQGQGGYNSPLHF. The CDR3 DNA is TGTGCCCAAGGGCAGGGCGGCTATAATTCACCCCTCCACTTT.

This rearrangement joins TRBV11-2 to TRBJ1-2, with D hard to call. V gave up 5 bases and J gave up 6 bases, with 13 bases separating them. Germline V CDR1 and CDR2: SGHAT, FQNNGV. This CDR3 has 13 residues. The CDR3 spells CASSPHLGNGYTF. CDR3 DNA sequence: TGTGCCAGCAGCCCCCACCTCGGGAATGGCTACACCTTC.

V usage is TRBV18 and J usage is TRBJ2-2; possible D gene TRBD1, 5 bases. V was pared by 0 bases and J by 3 bases, with 8 bases between. Germline CDR1 and CDR2: KGHSH and LQKENI. The CDR3 covers 15 residues. Here the CDR3 DNA reads TGTGCCAGCTCACCACCGACAGCTTACACCGGGGAGCTGTTTTTT. It encodes CASSPPTAYTGELFF.

V and J are TRBV12-3 or TRBV12-4 and TRBJ1-2, with D unresolved. The CDR3 runs to 12 residues. Trimming pared 2 bases from V and 4 bases from J, leaving 5 bases between. The CDR3 nucleotides are TGTGCCAGCAGTTTATTGCGCTATGGCTACACCTTC. Translated, it gives CASSLLRYGYTF.